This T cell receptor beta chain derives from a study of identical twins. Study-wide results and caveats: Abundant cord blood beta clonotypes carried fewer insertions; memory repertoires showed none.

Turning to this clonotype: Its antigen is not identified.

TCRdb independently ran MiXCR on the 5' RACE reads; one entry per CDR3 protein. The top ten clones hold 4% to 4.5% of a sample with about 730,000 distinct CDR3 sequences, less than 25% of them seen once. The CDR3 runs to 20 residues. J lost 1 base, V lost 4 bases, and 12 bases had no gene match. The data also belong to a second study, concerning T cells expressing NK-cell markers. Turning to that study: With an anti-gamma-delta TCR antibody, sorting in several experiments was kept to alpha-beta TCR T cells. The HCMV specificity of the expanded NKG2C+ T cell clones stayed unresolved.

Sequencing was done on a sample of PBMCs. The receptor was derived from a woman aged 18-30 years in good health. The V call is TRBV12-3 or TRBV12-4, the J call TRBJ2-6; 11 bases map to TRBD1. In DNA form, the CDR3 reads TGTGCCAGCAGTTCTCGGACAGGGGGCGTTTTTAGTTCTGGGGCCAACGTCCTGACTTTC. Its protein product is CASSSRTGGVFSSGANVLTF.